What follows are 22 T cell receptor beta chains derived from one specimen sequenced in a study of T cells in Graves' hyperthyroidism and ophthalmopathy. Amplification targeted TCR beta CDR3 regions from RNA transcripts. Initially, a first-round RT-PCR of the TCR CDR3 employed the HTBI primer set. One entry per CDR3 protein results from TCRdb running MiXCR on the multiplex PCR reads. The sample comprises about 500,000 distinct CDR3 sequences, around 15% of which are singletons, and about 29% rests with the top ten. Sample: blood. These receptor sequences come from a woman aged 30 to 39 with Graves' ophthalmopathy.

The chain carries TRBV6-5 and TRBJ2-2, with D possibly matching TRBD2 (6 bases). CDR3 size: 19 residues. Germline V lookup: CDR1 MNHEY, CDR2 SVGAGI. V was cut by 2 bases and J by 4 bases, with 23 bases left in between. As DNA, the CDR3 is TGTGCCAGCAGTTACGGAACCGGGAGAGGGGTAAAGGGCACCGGGGAGCTGTTTTTT. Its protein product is CASSYGTGRGVKGTGELFF.

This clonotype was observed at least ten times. The CDR3 sequence: CASSRVLGETQYF. For the CDR3, the DNA is TGCGCCAGCAGCCGAGTACTCGGGGAGACCCAGTACTTC. The genes are TRBV4-3 and TRBJ2-5; unclear D gene. Germline CDR1 and CDR2: LGHNA and YSLEER. The CDR3 sequence is 13 residues long. The germline V and J ends were trimmed by 4 bases and 5 bases, with 11 bases remaining between them.

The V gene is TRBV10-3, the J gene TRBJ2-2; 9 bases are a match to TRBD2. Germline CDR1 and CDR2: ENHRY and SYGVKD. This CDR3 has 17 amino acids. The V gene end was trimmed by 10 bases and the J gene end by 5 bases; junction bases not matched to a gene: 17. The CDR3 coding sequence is TGTGCCACCGATCCAGTTGGTAGCGGGAGTGCGACCGGGGAGCTGTTTTTT. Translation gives CATDPVGSGSATGELFF.

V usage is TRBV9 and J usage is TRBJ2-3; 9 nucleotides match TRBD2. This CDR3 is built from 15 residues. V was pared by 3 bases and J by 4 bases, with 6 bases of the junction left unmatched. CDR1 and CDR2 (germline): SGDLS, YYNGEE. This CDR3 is CASSAGGGRADTQYF. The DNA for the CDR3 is TGTGCCAGCAGCGCCGGCGGCGGGAGGGCAGATACGCAGTATTTT.

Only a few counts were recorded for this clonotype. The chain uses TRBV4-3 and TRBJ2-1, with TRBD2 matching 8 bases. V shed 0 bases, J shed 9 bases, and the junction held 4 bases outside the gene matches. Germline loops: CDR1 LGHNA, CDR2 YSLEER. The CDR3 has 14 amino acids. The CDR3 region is CASSQDRGGGEQFF. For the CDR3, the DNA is TGCGCCAGCAGCCAAGATCGGGGGGGTGGTGAGCAGTTCTTC.

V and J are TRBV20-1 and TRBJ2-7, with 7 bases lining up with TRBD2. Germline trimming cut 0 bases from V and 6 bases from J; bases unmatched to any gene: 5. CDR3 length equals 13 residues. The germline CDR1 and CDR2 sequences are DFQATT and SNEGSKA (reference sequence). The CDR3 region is CSAREGRESEQYF. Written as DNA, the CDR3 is TGCAGTGCTAGAGAAGGGCGGGAGAGCGAGCAGTACTTC.

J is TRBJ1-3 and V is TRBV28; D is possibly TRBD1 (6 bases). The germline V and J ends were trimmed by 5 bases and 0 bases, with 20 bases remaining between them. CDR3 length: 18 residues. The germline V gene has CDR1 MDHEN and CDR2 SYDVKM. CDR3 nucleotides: TGTGCCAGCAGTCCCGCAGGGCGGGGGGCGACCTCTGGAAACACCATATATTTT. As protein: CASSPAGRGATSGNTIYF.

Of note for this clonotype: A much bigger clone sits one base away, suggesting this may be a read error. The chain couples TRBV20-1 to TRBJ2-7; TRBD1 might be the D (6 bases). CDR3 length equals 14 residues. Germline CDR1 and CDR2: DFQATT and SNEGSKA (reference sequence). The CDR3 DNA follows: TGCAGTGCTAAATCCCTTTACAGGGTTTACGAGCTGTACTTC. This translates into CSAKSLYRVYELYF.

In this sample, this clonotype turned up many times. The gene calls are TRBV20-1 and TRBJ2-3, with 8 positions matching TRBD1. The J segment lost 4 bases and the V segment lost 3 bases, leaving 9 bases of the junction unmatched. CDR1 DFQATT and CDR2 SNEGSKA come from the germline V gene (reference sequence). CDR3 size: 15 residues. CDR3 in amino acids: CSARNGQGLSDTQYF. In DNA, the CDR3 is TGCAGTGCTAGGAACGGACAGGGTCTTTCAGATACGCAGTATTTT.

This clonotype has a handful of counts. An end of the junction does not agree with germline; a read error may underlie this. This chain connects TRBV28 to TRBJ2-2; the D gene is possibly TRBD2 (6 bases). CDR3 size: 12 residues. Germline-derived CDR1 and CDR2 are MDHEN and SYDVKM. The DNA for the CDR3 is TGTGCCAGCAGGGAGAACGCGGGGAACCTGACTTTT. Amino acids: CASRENAGNLTF.

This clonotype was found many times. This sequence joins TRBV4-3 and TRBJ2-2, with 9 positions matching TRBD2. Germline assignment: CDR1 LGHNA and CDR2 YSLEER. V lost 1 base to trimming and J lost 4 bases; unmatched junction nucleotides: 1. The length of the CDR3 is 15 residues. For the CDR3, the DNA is TGCGCCAGCAGCCAAGTGACTAGCGGCACCGGGGAGCTGTTTTTT. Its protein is CASSQVTSGTGELFF.

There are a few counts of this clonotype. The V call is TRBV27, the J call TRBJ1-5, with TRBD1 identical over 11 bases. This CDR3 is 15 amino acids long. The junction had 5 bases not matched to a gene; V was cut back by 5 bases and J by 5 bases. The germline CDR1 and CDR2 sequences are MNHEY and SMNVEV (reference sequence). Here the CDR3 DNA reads TGTGCCAGCAGTGGAGGGACAGGGGGGTATCAGCCCCAGCATTTT. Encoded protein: CASSGGTGGYQPQHF.

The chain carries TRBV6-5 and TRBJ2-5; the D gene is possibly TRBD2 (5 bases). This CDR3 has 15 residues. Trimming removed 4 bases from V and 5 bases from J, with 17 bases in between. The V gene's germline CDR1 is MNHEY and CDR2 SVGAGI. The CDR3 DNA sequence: TGTGCCAGCAGTTCCCCGGGGAAAAGAGGGGAGACCCAGTACTTC. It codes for CASSSPGKRGETQYF.

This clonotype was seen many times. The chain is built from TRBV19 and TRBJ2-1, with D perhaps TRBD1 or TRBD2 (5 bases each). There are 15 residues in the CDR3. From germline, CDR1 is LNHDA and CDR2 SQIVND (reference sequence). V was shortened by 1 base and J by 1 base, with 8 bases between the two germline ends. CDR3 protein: CASSIVGESYNEQFF. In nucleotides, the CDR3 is TGTGCCAGTAGTATAGTGGGGGAGTCCTACAATGAGCAGTTCTTC.

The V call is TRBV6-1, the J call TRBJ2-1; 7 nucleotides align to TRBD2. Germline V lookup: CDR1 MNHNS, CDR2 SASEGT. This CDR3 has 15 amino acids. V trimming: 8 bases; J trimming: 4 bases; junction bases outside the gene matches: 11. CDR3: CASCGGLAVYNEQFF. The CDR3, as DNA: TGTGCCAGCTGTGGTGGGCTAGCGGTTTACAATGAGCAGTTCTTC.

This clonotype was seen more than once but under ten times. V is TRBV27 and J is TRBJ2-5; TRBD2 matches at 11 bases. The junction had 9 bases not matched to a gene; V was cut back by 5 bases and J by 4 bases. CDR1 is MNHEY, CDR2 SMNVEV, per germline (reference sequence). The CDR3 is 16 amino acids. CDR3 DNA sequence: TGTGCCAGCAGTCCGCGAATTAGCGGGAGGGGAGAGACCCAGTACTTC. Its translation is CASSPRISGRGETQYF.

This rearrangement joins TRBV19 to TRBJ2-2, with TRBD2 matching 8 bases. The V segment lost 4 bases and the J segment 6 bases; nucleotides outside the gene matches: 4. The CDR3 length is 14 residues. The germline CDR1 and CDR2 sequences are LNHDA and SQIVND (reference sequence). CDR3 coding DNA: TGTGCCAGTAGTAGCGGGGGGTTGGCCGGGGAGCTGTTTTTT. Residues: CASSSGGLAGELFF. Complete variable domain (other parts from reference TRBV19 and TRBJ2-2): DGGITQSPKYLFRKEGQNVTLSCEQNLNHDAMYWYRQDPGQGLRLIYYSQIVNDFQKGDIAEGYSVSREKKESFPLTVTSAQKNPTAFYLCASSSGGLAGELFFGEGSRLTVL.

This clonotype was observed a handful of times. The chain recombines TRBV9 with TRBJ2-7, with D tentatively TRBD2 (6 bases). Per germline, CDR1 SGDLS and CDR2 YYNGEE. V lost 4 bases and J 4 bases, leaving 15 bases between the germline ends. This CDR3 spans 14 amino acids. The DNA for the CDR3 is TGTGCCAGCAGCCCCTCAACTAGCTGGTACGAGCAGTACTTC. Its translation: CASSPSTSWYEQYF.

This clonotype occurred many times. DNA of the CDR3: TGTGCCAGCAGCTTAGAGGGGATCTCCACCTACGAGCAGTACTTC. This encodes CASSLEGISTYEQYF. The chain couples TRBV7-9 to TRBJ2-7; TRBD1 might be the D (5 bases). Germline V gene sequence: CDR1 SEHNR, CDR2 FQNEAQ (reference sequence). V gave up 1 base and J gave up 2 bases, with 12 bases separating them. The CDR3 has 15 amino acids.

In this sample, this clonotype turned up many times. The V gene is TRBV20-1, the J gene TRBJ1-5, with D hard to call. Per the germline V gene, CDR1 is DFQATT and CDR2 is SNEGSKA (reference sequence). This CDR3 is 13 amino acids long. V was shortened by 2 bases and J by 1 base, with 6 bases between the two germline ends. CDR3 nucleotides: TGCAGTGCTAGAATCACGAGCAATCAGCCCCAGCATTTT. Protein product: CSARITSNQPQHF.

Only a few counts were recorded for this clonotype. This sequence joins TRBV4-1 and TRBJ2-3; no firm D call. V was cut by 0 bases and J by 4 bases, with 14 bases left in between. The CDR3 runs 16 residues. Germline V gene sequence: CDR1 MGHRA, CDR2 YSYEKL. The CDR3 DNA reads TGCGCCAGCAGCCAAGATCCGGGTACGACCCCAGATACGCAGTATTTT. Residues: CASSQDPGTTPDTQYF.

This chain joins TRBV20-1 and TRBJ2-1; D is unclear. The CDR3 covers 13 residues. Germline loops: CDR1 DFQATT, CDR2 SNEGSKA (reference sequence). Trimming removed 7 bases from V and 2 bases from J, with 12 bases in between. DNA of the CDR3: TGCAGTGTTGATAGGAGTCCCTACAATGAGCAGTTCTTC. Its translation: CSVDRSPYNEQFF.